What follows is one TCR beta chain and its context. Its antigen has not been determined. These data are taken from a study of CXCR3-negative and CXCR3-positive naive CD8 T cells (dated by TCRdb to 2018 to 2020). Regarding the research as a whole: In total, 130 million to 150 million TRB reads were obtained, or roughly 1.5 +/- 0.3 million reads per library. Diversity and physicochemical repertoire analyses covered 11 donors pooled from two independent experiments. The TRBV-TRBJ cluster analysis covered naive subsets from about 5 donors and memory cells from 3 donors. Study-level results and caveats: Similar TRBV-TRBJ usage was shown by naive CXCR3-negative and CXCR3-positive cells from the same donor, whereas distinct patterns were shown by memory cells. Because CXCR3 expression was partially decreased after cryopreservation, freshly isolated PBMCs were used for most assays. Repertoire diversity was comparably high in both naive subsets but much lower in memory CD8+ T cells. Because surface CD5, which is linked to self-reactivity in mice, was comparable between the naive subsets, TCR interaction strength was also inferred from TRB CDR3 physicochemical properties.

Sequencing took place on a NextSeq 550. The Human TCR Profiling Kit (MiLaboratory) was used to prepare UMI-labeled 5' RACE TRB cDNA libraries. The full amount of extracted RNA was used for cDNA synthesis, and the full amount of resulting cDNA was used for PCR amplification. The libraries were made side by side, with each library going through the same number of PCR cycles. The original pipeline was this. MIGEC and MiXCR extracted about 50,000 +/- 10,000 unique UMI-labeled TRB cDNA molecules per library, requiring at least two reads per UMI. An average of approximately 40,000 +/- 10,000 functional in-frame TRB CDR3 nucleotide clonotypes without stop codons was found per library. Diversity metrics, including normalized Shannon-Wiener and Chao1, were computed in VDJtools after downsampling to 5000 UMI-labeled TRB molecules per sample. VDJtools computed clonotype-size-weighted physicochemical properties of the central five CDR3 residues: interaction energy, strength, volume and Kidera factor 4. TCRdb reprocessed the reads and lists each CDR3 protein sequence as a single entry, with no DNA. The V and J calls were not made by the authors but by TCRdb's processing. The sample table on file contains roughly 48,000 distinct CDR3 sequences. Over 14% of the sample goes to the ten largest clones.

Based on the germline V gene (reference sequence), the CDR1 and CDR2 sequences are LNHNV and YYDKDF. Spanning cysteine to phenylalanine, the CDR3 consists of 16 amino acids. No DNA appears here. For each CD8+ T cell subset, flow sorting was done in triplicate, and about 300,000 cells per subset went directly into RLT lysis buffer. Peripheral blood mononuclear cells were isolated from buffy coats by standard density gradient centrifugation. Total RNA was extracted from sorted cells using an RNeasy Mini Kit. The sequence is built from TRBV15 and TRBJ2-1. The sequence was collected from a human donor in good health. Some clones in this sample may be carry-over from other donors' samples. The sequenced sample consisted of memory CD8+ T cells from blood. The sample's cell subset or site label is to be understood as: conventional CD8+ memory T cells (TMEM), sorted as controls. The CDR3 sequence is CATSSGARVSYNEQFF.